This entry is about one TCR beta chain. The antigen is unknown. This CDR3 region has 14 residues. Germline V gene sequence: CDR1 SGHVS, CDR2 FNYEAQ. Carrying UMI labels, the TRB cDNA libraries were prepared through 5' RACE. TCRdb re-called the 5' RACE reads; every CDR3 protein appears as one record, without DNA. This table holds approximately 38,000 distinct CDR3 sequences. This record comes from a study of CXCR3-negative and CXCR3-positive naive CD8 T cells. General study points: Diversity was high in both naive subsets and much lower in memory cells. Naive subsets had comparable surface CD5; TCR strength was inferred from TRB CDR3 properties. Whereas memory cells differed, naive CXCR3-negative and CXCR3-positive cells shared similar TRBV-TRBJ usage.

Every CD8+ subset sample held a few hundred thousand flow-sorted cells, done in triplicate. This receptor was taken from a human donor in good health. Some clones in this sample may be carry-over from other donors' samples. This chain connects TRBV7-6 to TRBJ2-7; TCRdb calls TRBD1, which cannot be checked without DNA. Sequenced: memory CD8+ T cells from blood. The CDR3 here is CASSWGGSSYEQYF. Drawing the rest from reference TRBV7-6 and TRBJ2-7, the complete variable domain is GAGVSQSPRYKVTKRGQDVALRCDPISGHVSLYWYRQALGQGPEFLTYFNYEAQQDKSGLPNDRFSAERPEGSISTLTIQRTEQRDSAMYRCASSWGGSSYEQYFGPGTRLTVT.